The clone carrying this TCR beta chain was detected only a few times. Its specificity is unknown. The data belong to a study of beta chain features in type 1 diabetes. Researchers reported sorting CD4+ naive, central memory, regulatory and stem cell-like memory cells via CD45RO/CCR7/CD25/CD127/CD95/CD27. This CDR3 spans 14 amino acids. V lost 0 bases and J lost 11; bases outside the gene matches: 7. In germline, CDR1 is GTSNPN, CDR2 SVGIG (reference sequence). Findings of the study overall: Naive, central memory and regulatory TCRB repertoires appeared more similar among patients than healthy donors. TCRB CDR3s were moderately but significantly shorter in Type 1 diabetes patients in all four CD4+ subsets. Individuals with type 1 diabetes displayed fewer insertions and more deletions at VDJ junctions. For patients and controls alike, PCR might favor shorter templates to the same degree.

Sequencing targeted expressed TCRB transcripts, as all isolated RNA had been reverse transcribed. Generated by immunoSEQ multiplex PCR, the TCRdb table keeps only in-frame clones and is missing some. Of 100,000 to 150,000 clones listed, 15% to 20% are singletons. The V gene is TRBV30, the J gene TRBJ1-4, with 9 bases fitting TRBD1. The sequencing input was central memory CD4+ T cells from blood. The TCR was taken from a young man with type 1 diabetes. In nucleotides, the CDR3 is TGTGCCTGGAGTGTAGGGACAGGGAGAGGGAAACTGTTTTTT. Translating it yields CAWSVGTGRGKLFF.